This TCR beta chain was recovered during a study of cytomegalovirus exposure and HLA in healthy donors. The sample holds one count of this clone. Its antigen is unidentified. PCR amplification relied on 60 Vbeta primers (plus 13 Jbeta primers). TCRdb keeps only in-frame clones here, not all; method: immunoSEQ multiplex PCR. Here the sample spans about 160,000 clones, roughly 80% being singletons. Study-wide points: Sequencing likely generated an artifact that appeared as a cluster of highly shared sequence variants. What a later analysis reportedly showed was that an Asian-associated ancestry cluster had fewer N-insertions than the approximately 700-donor mean.

This CDR3 contains 14 residues. V gave up 6 bases and J gave up 7 bases, with 15 bases separating them. Germline loops: CDR1 MNHEY, CDR2 SMNVEV (reference sequence). The sample taken for sequencing was PBMCs. V and J are TRBV27 and TRBJ1-4, with D possibly matching TRBD1 (5 bases). This clonotype was sampled from a woman between 25 and 40 years old in good health and CMV-seropositive. The CDR3, as DNA: TGTGCCAGCAGGACGGGGGGGTCGGGTGAAAAACTGTTTTTT. Translated, it gives CASRTGGSGEKLFF.